Shown below are 25 T cell receptor beta chains from a single sample sequenced in a study of a mutant IDH1 vaccine in newly diagnosed glioma (dated by TCRdb to 2020 to 2023). The time point label of this sample denotes: week 5, during vaccination. Each vaccine dose, consisting of 300 ug of a 20-mer mutant IDH1 peptide in Montanide, was administered subcutaneously with topical imiquimod. Preparation of the library involved the immunoSEQ multiplex PCR assay. TCRdb stores this immuneACCESS table with in-frame sequences only. Part of the clones is absent; in the studies checked, under half of the shortfall reflects unresolved V genes, and no reason is known for the rest. For this sample there are 38,000 or so clones; more than 85% appear just once. The ten largest clonotypes hold 2% to 3% of the sample. Which antigens these TCRs recognize remains unknown. Sample: PBMCs, taken from a glioma patient whose treatment included an IDH1 peptide vaccine. The receptors originated from a man aged 50-59 years with glioma.

The rearrangement uses TRBV25-1 and TRBJ2-7; TRBD1 agrees at 10 bases. The V segment lost 6 bases and the J segment 4 bases; nucleotides outside the gene matches: 3. The CDR3 is made up of 13 amino acids. Germline V gene data show CDR1 as MGHDK and CDR2 as SYGVNS. The CDR3 bases are TGTGCCAGCAGGGGGACAGGGGTATACGAGCAGTACTTC. It is translated as CASRGTGVYEQYF.

The chain carries TRBV7-9 and TRBJ1-1, with TRBD1 as a possible D gene (6 bases). Germline CDR1 reads SEHNR; CDR2 reads FQNEAQ (reference sequence). The CDR3 sequence is 15 residues long. Trimming stripped 5 bases from V and 4 bases from J, with 17 bases between. CDR3 nucleotides: TGTGCCAGCAGCGGTGAACGGACAGTAACCACTGAAGCTTTCTTT. Amino acids: CASSGERTVTTEAFF. The variable domain in full, with the rest retrieved from reference TRBV7-9 and TRBJ1-1, is DTGVSQNPRHKITKRGQNVTFRCDPISEHNRLYWYRQTLGQGPEFLTYFQNEAQLEKSRLLSDRFSAERPKGSFSTLEIQRTEQGDSAMYLCASSGERTVTTEAFFGQGTRLTVV.

The chain couples TRBV5-4 to TRBJ2-2; D call uncertain. This CDR3 spans 17 amino acids. V dropped 0 bases and J dropped 1 base, with 13 bases sitting between them. In germline, CDR1 is SGHNT, CDR2 YYREEE (reference sequence). The CDR3 bases are TGTGCCAGCAGCTTGGATTGGCCAAGCAGGAACACCGGGGAGCTGTTTTTT. Its translation: CASSLDWPSRNTGELFF.

This chain links TRBV15 with TRBJ2-1; 8 bases align to TRBD2. V gave up 5 bases and J gave up 7 bases; unmatched junction bases: 13. Germline CDR1 reads LNHNV; CDR2 reads YYDKDF (reference sequence). The CDR3 loop spans 16 amino acids. CDR3 loop: CATSAFGIAGSNEQFF. CDR3 bases: TGTGCCACCAGCGCGTTCGGGATAGCGGGGTCAAATGAGCAGTTCTTC. Drawing the rest from reference TRBV15 and TRBJ2-1, the complete variable domain is DAMVIQNPRYQVTQFGKPVTLSCSQTLNHNVMYWYQQKSSQAPKLLFHYYDKDFNNEADTPDNFQSRRPNTSFCFLDIRSPGLGDTAMYLCATSAFGIAGSNEQFFGPGTRLTVL.

This clone was detected once. This chain joins TRBV11-1 and TRBJ1-4; tentatively, D is TRBD1 (6 bases). There are 15 residues in the CDR3. Germline V lookup: CDR1 SGHAT, CDR2 FQDESV (reference sequence). V was clipped by 5 bases and J by 4 bases, with 14 bases between them. CDR3 loop: CASSRPGQNNEKLFF. CDR3 DNA sequence: TGTGCCAGCAGCCGTCCCGGACAGAATAATGAAAAACTGTTTTTT.

The chain recombines TRBV28 with TRBJ1-5, with D perhaps TRBD1 (6 bases). The CDR3 totals 14 residues. Germline V gives CDR1 MDHEN, CDR2 SYDVKM. V shed 3 bases and J shed 5 bases, with 11 bases lying between them. CDR3 sequence: CASSFWEGDQPQHF. DNA for the CDR3: TGTGCCAGCAGTTTTTGGGAGGGGGATCAGCCCCAGCATTTT.

In its sample, this clone is medium-sized. The rearrangement joins TRBV5-4 to TRBJ1-1; 9 positions agree with TRBD1. The CDR3 length is 14 residues. The J segment lost 10 bases and the V segment lost 4 bases, leaving 11 bases of the junction unmatched. The germline V gene encodes CDR1 SGHNT and CDR2 YYREEE (reference sequence). The CDR3 DNA reads as TGTGCCAGCAGCGGCGGACAGGGGAGGGGGGCAGCTTTCTTT. Amino acid sequence: CASSGGQGRGAAFF.

Only one count was recorded for this clone. The chain recombines TRBV9 with TRBJ2-5; D gene uncertain. The CDR3 loop spans 13 amino acids. Germline CDR1 SGDLS, CDR2 YYNGEE. The V end lost 1 base, the J end lost 0 bases, and 4 bases lay between the germline ends. The CDR3 loop reads CASSVSYQETQYF. In DNA, the CDR3 is TGTGCCAGCAGCGTATCATACCAAGAGACCCAGTACTTC.

This chain links TRBV28 with TRBJ2-7, with a weak D call TRBD2 (5 bases). CDR1 MDHEN and CDR2 SYDVKM come from the germline V gene. Trimming left V 3 bases short and J 7 bases short, with 10 bases between. The CDR3 sequence is 12 residues long. In DNA, the CDR3 is TGTGCCAGCAGTTTGTCCTCGGGGGAGCAGTACTTC. Protein sequence: CASSLSSGEQYF.

This clone was observed a few times. The chain carries TRBV28 and TRBJ2-3; 11 nucleotides align to TRBD2. The J segment lost 3 bases and the V segment lost 4 bases, leaving 6 bases of the junction unmatched. Germline V gene lookup returns CDR1 MDHEN and CDR2 SYDVKM. The CDR3 contains 16 residues. The CDR3 here is CASSSLAGVTTDTQYF. Written as DNA, the CDR3 is TGTGCCAGCAGTTCACTAGCGGGGGTAACAACAGATACGCAGTATTTT.

This chain uses TRBV4-1 with TRBJ2-5, with 10 bases that match TRBD1. CDR3 size: 17 residues. After removal of 3 bases from V and 2 bases from J, the junction contained 9 bases not matched to a gene. Germline assignment: CDR1 MGHRA and CDR2 YSYEKL. This chain's CDR3 is CASSQGLRTGGQETQYF. CDR3 in DNA: TGCGCCAGCAGCCAGGGGCTTCGGACAGGGGGGCAAGAGACCCAGTACTTC.

The rearrangement joins TRBV6-6 to TRBJ2-1; D remains ambiguous. The CDR3 contains 13 residues. Germline CDR1 reads MNHNY; CDR2 reads SVGAGI (reference sequence). V was shortened by 0 bases and J by 7 bases, with 7 bases between the two germline ends. The CDR3 spells CASSYSHRNEQFF. CDR3 sequence (DNA): TGTGCCAGCAGTTACTCCCACCGGAATGAGCAGTTCTTC.

The V and J genes are TRBV7-3 and TRBJ2-5; possibly TRBD1 or TRBD2 for D (7 bases each). The V end lost 2 bases, the J end lost 5 bases, and 12 bases lay between the germline ends. Germline CDR1 and CDR2: SGHTA and FQGTGA. The CDR3 sequence is 14 residues long. CDR3 nucleotide sequence: TGTGCCAGCAGCTTACAGGGGGGGTTGGAGACCCAGTACTTC. Translated, it gives CASSLQGGLETQYF.

The V gene is TRBV5-1, the J gene TRBJ2-1, with 12 bases that match TRBD2. This CDR3 has 18 amino acids. Germline V gene lookup returns CDR1 SGHRS and CDR2 YFSETQ. V shed 4 bases and J 0 bases; nucleotides not matched to a gene: 8. The CDR3 bases are TGCGCCAGCAGCGGCGGACTAGCGGGGAAAAGCTCCTACAATGAGCAGTTCTTC. Translating gives CASSGGLAGKSSYNEQFF.

This chain uses TRBV4-1 with TRBJ1-4, with 7 bases aligning to TRBD1. V lost 0 bases to trimming and J lost 7 bases; unmatched junction nucleotides: 8. From germline, CDR1 is MGHRA and CDR2 YSYEKL. The CDR3 consists of 16 residues. The CDR3 sequence is CASSQDLGQIIEKLFF. The CDR3 DNA sequence: TGCGCCAGCAGCCAAGATCTGGGACAGATAATTGAAAAACTGTTTTTT.

The chain recombines TRBV5-4 with TRBJ2-1, with 7 bases aligning to TRBD1. CDR1 and CDR2 (germline): SGHNT, YYREEE (reference sequence). This CDR3 contains 15 residues. V was clipped by 0 bases and J by 0 bases; unmatched bases: 0. CDR3 DNA sequence: TGTGCCAGCAGCTTGGACAGGGGCTCCTACAATGAGCAGTTCTTC. This codes for CASSLDRGSYNEQFF.

The chain carries TRBV7-2 and TRBJ2-7; perhaps TRBD2 as D (6 bases). The CDR3 totals 14 residues. The germline CDR1 and CDR2 sequences are SGHTA and FQGNSA. V dropped 5 bases and J dropped 4 bases, with 15 bases sitting between them. The CDR3 DNA is TGTGCCAGCAGCCCGGGACTTGGGGGATACGAGCAGTACTTC. Its translation is CASSPGLGGYEQYF.

This clone is a singleton in its sample. This sequence joins TRBV6-5 and TRBJ2-7; D gene unclear. V lost 0 bases and J lost 5, with 14 bases in between. The CDR3 covers 15 residues. Germline assignment: CDR1 MNHEY and CDR2 SVGAGI. Here the CDR3 reads CASSYSGQTKDEQYF. CDR3 DNA: TGTGCCAGCAGTTACTCAGGCCAGACGAAAGACGAGCAGTACTTC.

The table lists this clone with a count of one. The V call is TRBV6-6, the J call TRBJ1-2; D is ambiguous. In germline, CDR1 is MNHNY, CDR2 SVGAGI (reference sequence). The CDR3 has 15 amino acids. Trimming removed 5 bases at V and 2 bases at J, with 15 bases between. CDR3 protein: CASSPRGMENYGYTF. In DNA, the CDR3 is TGTGCCAGCAGTCCTCGTGGAATGGAGAACTATGGCTACACCTTC.

The rearrangement uses TRBV4-2 and TRBJ2-7, with D maybe TRBD2 (5 bases). The germline V gene encodes CDR1 LGHNA and CDR2 YNFKEQ. The CDR3 contains 15 residues. V lost 1 base and J lost 3, with 13 bases in between. CDR3 sequence: CASSQVAGVGYEQYF. The CDR3 DNA reads TGTGCCAGCAGCCAAGTCGCCGGGGTGGGCTACGAGCAGTACTTC.

This clone was recorded once. The J gene is TRBJ1-2, the V gene TRBV29-1; D unresolved. Germline assignment: CDR1 SQVTM and CDR2 ANQGSEA. The CDR3 has 14 residues. The V end lost 2 bases, the J end lost 8 bases, and 18 bases lay between the germline ends. This CDR3 is CSVEIVAGERGYTF. CDR3 in DNA: TGCAGCGTTGAAATTGTCGCAGGCGAACGAGGCTACACCTTC.

This chain joins TRBV19 and TRBJ1-1, with no clear D. Germline lookup yields CDR1 LNHDA and CDR2 SQIVND (reference sequence). V was cut by 3 bases and J by 2 bases, with 13 bases left in between. CDR3 length equals 15 residues. CDR3 sequence: CASSIGPSRNTEAFF. The CDR3 DNA reads TGTGCCAGTAGTATCGGTCCTTCCCGTAACACTGAAGCTTTCTTT. Supplemented by reference TRBV19 and TRBJ1-1, the full variable domain reads DGGITQSPKYLFRKEGQNVTLSCEQNLNHDAMYWYRQDPGQGLRLIYYSQIVNDFQKGDIAEGYSVSREKKESFPLTVTSAQKNPTAFYLCASSIGPSRNTEAFFGQGTRLTVV.

In DNA form, the CDR3 reads TGTGCCAGTAGCTCATCGGCGGTACCTGAAGCTTTCTTT. Translated: CASSSSAVPEAFF. This sequence joins TRBV19 and TRBJ1-1; D unresolved. With 6 bases removed from V and 6 bases from J, the gap between germline ends came to 14 bases. This CDR3 contains 13 residues. CDR1 is LNHDA, CDR2 SQIVND, per germline (reference sequence).

The chain employs TRBV27 and TRBJ2-1; the D is unclear. The CDR3 has 12 amino acids. Between the trimmed V and J ends, which lost 6 bases and 7 bases, there was a span of 10 bases. Germline lookup yields CDR1 MNHEY and CDR2 SMNVEV (reference sequence). The CDR3 protein is CASSRSKNEQFF. CDR3 coding DNA: TGTGCCAGCAGCCGTAGTAAAAATGAGCAGTTCTTC.

The chain uses TRBV6-1 and TRBJ1-2; 10 bases fit TRBD1. Losses at the gene ends were 7 bases for V and 4 bases for J; bases not matched to a gene: 6. Germline CDR1 and CDR2: MNHNS and SASEGT. CDR3 length: 14 amino acids. The CDR3 nucleotides read TGTGCCAGCAATGACAGGGGGCTGGGCTATGGCTACACCTTC. As protein: CASNDRGLGYGYTF.